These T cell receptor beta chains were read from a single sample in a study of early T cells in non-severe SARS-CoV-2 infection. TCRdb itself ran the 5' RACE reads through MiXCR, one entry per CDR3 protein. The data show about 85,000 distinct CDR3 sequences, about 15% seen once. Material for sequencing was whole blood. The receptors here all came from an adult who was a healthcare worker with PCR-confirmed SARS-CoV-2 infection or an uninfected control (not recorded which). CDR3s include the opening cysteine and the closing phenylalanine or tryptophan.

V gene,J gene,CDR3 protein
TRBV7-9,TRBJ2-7,CASSLGVYEQYF
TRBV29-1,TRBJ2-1,CSVEGHRGVSSYNEQFF
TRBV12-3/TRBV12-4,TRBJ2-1,CASSPRLLAAHEQFF
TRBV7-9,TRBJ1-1,CASSLFEAFF
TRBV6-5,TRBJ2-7,CASSYDPGHLSSYEQYF
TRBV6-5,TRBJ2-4,CASREDLGAKNIQYF
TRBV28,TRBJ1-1,CASSLLRGRFEAFF
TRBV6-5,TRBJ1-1,CASSGNSEAFF
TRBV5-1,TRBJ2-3,CASSYPPLDRSADTQYF
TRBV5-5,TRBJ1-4,CASSPGQGGSEKLFF
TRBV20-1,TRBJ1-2,CSATLDGGPIGYTF
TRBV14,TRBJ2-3,CASSQTHTQYF
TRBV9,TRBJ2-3,CASSVAGDEDTQYF
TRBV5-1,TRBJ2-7,CASSLNLRENTFYEQYF
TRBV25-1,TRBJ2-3,CASSEGLAATDTQYF
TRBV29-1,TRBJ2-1,CSVGRAGEWNEQFF
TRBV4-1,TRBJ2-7,CASSQGGNLRYEQYF
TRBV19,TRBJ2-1,CASSKPLGERDNEQFF
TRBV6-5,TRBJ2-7,CASSDATREVPYEQYF
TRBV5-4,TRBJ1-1,CASSLAGQPRVAFF